One and the same sample provided the 9 T cell receptor beta chains below, sequenced in a study of control samples from healthy donors and cancer patients. Profiled with immunoSEQ multiplex PCR; TCRdb holds only in-frame clones, not every one. The clone table shows about 210,000 clones, with the ten largest holding 2% to 2.5%. Specimen: blood. These receptors originate from a woman aged 25-40 years in good health.

The chain links TRBV7-2 to TRBJ1-2; D is ambiguous. Germline V gene sequence: CDR1 SGHTA, CDR2 FQGNSA. V dropped 5 bases and J dropped 4 bases, with 17 bases sitting between them. The CDR3 runs to 15 residues. DNA of the CDR3: TGTGCCAGCAGCCCGGACTCCCGCCTTGGCTATGGCTACACCTTC. This encodes CASSPDSRLGYGYTF.

The V gene is TRBV28, the J gene TRBJ1-1, with D possibly matching TRBD1 (6 bases). Germline CDR1 is MDHEN and CDR2 is SYDVKM. The CDR3 runs 16 residues. V was pared by 3 bases and J by 0 bases, with 14 bases between. The CDR3 coding sequence is TGTGCCAGCAGTTTCCCGACAGGACGCATGAACACTGAAGCTTTCTTT. It yields the protein CASSFPTGRMNTEAFF.

The V call is TRBV7-9, the J call TRBJ1-2; 7 nucleotides agree with TRBD1. Trimming removed 4 bases from V and 7 bases from J; junction bases left unmatched: 6. This CDR3 is 13 amino acids long. Germline lookup yields CDR1 SEHNR and CDR2 FQNEAQ (reference sequence). The CDR3 is CASSSDRVGGYTF. The DNA of the CDR3 is TGTGCCAGCAGCTCCGACAGGGTCGGTGGCTACACCTTC.

On this clone itself: Sequence at one end of the junction differs from germline and may be a read error. The gene calls are TRBV6-1 and TRBJ1-1; the D is unclear. Germline-derived CDR1 and CDR2 are MNHNS and SASEGT. The CDR3 has 11 amino acids. CDR3 in amino acids: CASSEIRHTSF. The DNA of the CDR3 is TGTGCCAGCAGTGAAATCCGACACACTAGTTTT.

The V and J genes are TRBV27 and TRBJ1-2; 9 nucleotides line up with TRBD1. CDR1 MNHEY and CDR2 SMNVEV come from the germline V gene (reference sequence). V shed 3 bases, J shed 5 bases, and the junction held 7 bases outside the gene matches. This CDR3 has 15 amino acids. CDR3 protein: CASSLAGTGRYGYTF. The CDR3 coding sequence is TGTGCCAGCAGTTTGGCCGGGACAGGGAGGTATGGCTACACCTTC.

The CDR3 DNA reads as TGTGCCAGCAGTTACTGGGCTATGTACGAGCAGTACTTC. It specifies CASSYWAMYEQYF. The chain has TRBV6-2 or TRBV6-3 and TRBJ2-7; D remains unclear. Germline CDR1 MNHEY, CDR2 SVGEGT. The germline V and J ends were trimmed by 1 base and 4 bases, with 8 bases remaining between them. There are 13 residues in the CDR3.

The rearrangement links TRBV4-1 to TRBJ1-5; 9 bases align to TRBD1. The CDR3 extends over 16 amino acids. V shed 0 bases, J shed 7 bases, and the junction held 7 bases outside the gene matches. Germline V lookup: CDR1 MGHRA, CDR2 YSYEKL. The chain's CDR3 is CASSQEMGQGWQPQHF. CDR3 DNA: TGCGCCAGCAGCCAAGAGATGGGACAGGGTTGGCAGCCCCAGCATTTT.

The J gene is TRBJ2-1, the V gene TRBV4-2, with D tentatively TRBD2 (5 bases). The V gene's germline CDR1 is LGHNA and CDR2 YNFKEQ. The CDR3 is 13 residues long. V dropped 0 bases and J dropped 13 bases, with 13 bases sitting between them. The CDR3 DNA sequence: TGTGCCAGCAGCCAAGATCTGGGAGATTCTCAGTTCTTC. Translating it yields CASSQDLGDSQFF.

As concerns this clone: The junction differs from germline at one of its ends, possibly a read error. The chain employs TRBV7-7 and TRBJ2-7; no firm D call. CDR1 is SSHAT, CDR2 FNYEAQ, per germline (reference sequence). The CDR3 totals 13 residues. CDR3 nucleotide sequence: TGTGCTAGCAGCTTAAGAGATTCCTACGAGCAGTACTTC. Protein: CASSLRDSYEQYF. The entire variable domain, with the rest obtained from reference TRBV7-7 and TRBJ2-7, is as follows: GAGVSQSPRYKVTKRGQDVTLRCDPISSHATLYWYQQALGQGPEFLTYFNYEAQPDKSGLPSDRFSAERPEGSISTLTIQRTEQRDSAMYRCASSLRDSYEQYFGPGTRLTVT.